These 7 T cell receptor beta chains were all obtained from the same sample, sequenced in a study of T cells in Graves' hyperthyroidism and ophthalmopathy. Amplified regions were TCR beta CDR3 sequences from RNA transcripts. RT-PCR in the first round (using the HTBI primer set) targeted the TCR CDR3. MiXCR, run by TCRdb on the multiplex PCR reads, gives a single entry per CDR3 protein. This sample has roughly 93,000 distinct CDR3 sequences, with about half found just once. Source material: blood. These receptors were collected from a woman aged 40 to 50 with Graves' hyperthyroidism.

This clonotype occurred a few times. This CDR3 is missing its conserved last phenylalanine or tryptophan, likely due to a read error. It is unclear where the CDR3 begins or ends on the DNA, so no DNA is shown, and the CDR3 is as TCRdb lists it. The gene calls are TRBV19 and TRBJ2-6. The CDR3 is made up of 9 amino acids, end residues included. In germline, CDR1 is LNHDA, CDR2 SQIVND (reference sequence). The chain's CDR3 is CASSIGTIS.

This clonotype was counted a single time. V gene TRBV5-1 combines with J gene TRBJ2-3, with 11 bases aligning to TRBD2. V shed 3 bases and J 5 bases; nucleotides not matched to a gene: 14. The CDR3 consists of 18 residues. Germline V gene sequence: CDR1 SGHRS, CDR2 YFSETQ. The CDR3 DNA sequence: TGCGCCAGCAGCTCCATATCGCCACTAGCGGGAGTACTAGATACGCAGTATTTT. Translated: CASSSISPLAGVLDTQYF.

This clonotype was recorded only once. The rearrangement joins TRBV29-1 to TRBJ1-5; a possible D gene is TRBD1 (5 bases). This CDR3 contains 13 residues. Germline CDR1 and CDR2: SQVTM and ANQGSEA. Trimming cost V 7 bases and J 0 bases, with 10 bases left between them. CDR3 protein: CSAGTNSNQPQHF. The DNA for the CDR3 is TGCAGCGCCGGGACTAATAGCAATCAGCCCCAGCATTTT.

As concerns this clonotype: The germline gene is not matched at one end of the junction; a read error may be the cause. The chain links TRBV7-9 to TRBJ2-5; maybe TRBD2 (5 bases). The CDR3 extends over 12 amino acids. CDR1 and CDR2 (germline): SEHNR, FQNEAQ (reference sequence). The CDR3 spells CASSPTGENQYF. The CDR3 coding sequence is TGTGCCAGCAGCCCAACCGGGGAGAACCAGTACTTC.

This clonotype was seen only a few times. The chain carries TRBV11-2 and TRBJ2-5; D may correspond to TRBD1 or TRBD2 (5 bases each). The length of the CDR3 is 13 residues. V was clipped by 0 bases and J by 5 bases, with 7 bases between them. Germline V CDR1 and CDR2: SGHAT, FQNNGV. The CDR3 sequence is CASSLEGTETQYF. CDR3 nucleotides: TGTGCCAGCAGCTTAGAGGGGACGGAGACCCAGTACTTC.

Worth noting for this clonotype: Lacking the conserved final phenylalanine or tryptophan, this CDR3 likely reflects a read error. This chain joins TRBV10-3 and TRBJ1-4; TRBD1 might be the D (6 bases). Germline CDR1 ENHRY, CDR2 SYGVKD. V was pared by 6 bases and J by 7 bases, with 9 bases between. The CDR3 contains 12 residues. CDR3 sequence reads: CAIRDSGEKLFL. In DNA, the CDR3 is TGTGCCATCAGGGACAGTGGTGAAAAACTGTTTCTT.

The chain combines TRBV7-6 with TRBJ2-5; weak D call: TRBD2 (6 bases). This CDR3 spans 12 amino acids. The germline V gene encodes CDR1 SGHVS and CDR2 FNYEAQ. The V end lost 8 bases, the J end lost 5 bases, and 12 bases lay between the germline ends. The CDR3 sequence is CASHDGSETQYF. DNA of the CDR3: TGTGCCAGCCACGACGGGAGTGAGACCCAGTACTTC.